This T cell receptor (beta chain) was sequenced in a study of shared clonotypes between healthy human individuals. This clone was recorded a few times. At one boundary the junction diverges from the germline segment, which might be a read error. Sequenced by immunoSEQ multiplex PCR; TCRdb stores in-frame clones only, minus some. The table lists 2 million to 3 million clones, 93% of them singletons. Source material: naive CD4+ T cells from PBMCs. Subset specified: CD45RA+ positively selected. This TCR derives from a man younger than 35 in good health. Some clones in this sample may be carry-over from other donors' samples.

The DNA for the CDR3 is TGTGCCAGCAGTCCATGGACAGCCAACACGGAAGCTTTCTTT. Translating it yields CASSPWTANTEAFF. The V and J genes are TRBV25-1 and TRBJ1-1; a weak D match, TRBD1 (6 bases). Germline V gene lookup returns CDR1 MGHDK and CDR2 SYGVNS. The CDR3 is 14 amino acids.